This TCR beta chain was retrieved from a study of human T cells and chemical hapten exposure. Looking at the study overall: Sensitizing treatment utilized 2% DPC over a 2 cm by 2 cm portion of upper inner arm skin.

Study processing details: A per-sample median of about 94,000 TCRs was observed, with counts ranging from about 20,000 to 750,000. TCRdb ran MiXCR on the RACE reads and lists one entry per CDR3 protein. It is TCRdb's table, rather than the study itself, that gives the V and J calls and clone size. The table records just under 350,000 distinct CDR3 sequences, about 7% of them present only once. The germline V gene encodes CDR1 SGHRS and CDR2 YFSETQ. The trim removed 3 bases at V and 3 bases at J, leaving 9 bases unmatched. This CDR3 is 15 amino acids long. Noted time point: patch test 1, 2 weeks after DPC sensitization. Documented treatment: therapeutic diphenylcyclopropenone sensitization with weekly scalp DPC.

The sample in question was whole blood, obtained in connection with sensitization to the hapten diphenylcyclopropenone (DPC). The chain couples TRBV5-1 to TRBJ2-7; TRBD1 agrees at 7 bases. The sequence was collected from a woman between 18 and 29 years old with alopecia areata. Some clones in this sample may be carry-over from other donors' samples. The CDR3 DNA follows: TGCGCCAGCAGCTACGGGACAGTTTTAAGCTACGAGCAGTACTTC. Translating gives CASSYGTVLSYEQYF. The whole variable domain, filled in from reference TRBV5-1 and TRBJ2-7, reads KAGVTQTPRYLIKTRGQQVTLSCSPISGHRSVSWYQQTPGQGLQFLFEYFSETQRNKGNFPGRFSGRQFSNSRSEMNVSTLELGDSALYLCASSYGTVLSYEQYFGPGTRLTVT.